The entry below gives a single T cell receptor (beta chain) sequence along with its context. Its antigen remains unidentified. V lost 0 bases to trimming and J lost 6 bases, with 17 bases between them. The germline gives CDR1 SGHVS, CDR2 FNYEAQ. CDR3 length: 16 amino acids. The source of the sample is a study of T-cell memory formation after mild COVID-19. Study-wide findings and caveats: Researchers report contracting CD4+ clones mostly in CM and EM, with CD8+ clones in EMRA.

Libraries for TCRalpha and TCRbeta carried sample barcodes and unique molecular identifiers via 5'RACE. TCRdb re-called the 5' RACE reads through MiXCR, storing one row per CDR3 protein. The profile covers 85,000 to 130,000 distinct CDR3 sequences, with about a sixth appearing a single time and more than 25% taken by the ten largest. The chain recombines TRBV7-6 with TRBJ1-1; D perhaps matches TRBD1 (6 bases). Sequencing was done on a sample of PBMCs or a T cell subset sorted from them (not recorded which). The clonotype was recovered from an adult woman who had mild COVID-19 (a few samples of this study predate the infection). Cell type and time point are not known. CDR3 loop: CASSLARGARVSEAFF. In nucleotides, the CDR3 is TGTGCCAGCAGCTTAGCGCGGGGGGCTAGGGTTTCTGAAGCTTTCTTT.